The 3 T cell receptor beta chains below were found in one sample sequenced in a study of cytomegalovirus exposure and HLA in healthy donors. A multiplex PCR was run with 60 Vbeta primers and 13 Jbeta primers. The repertoire was sequenced with immunoSEQ multiplex PCR; TCRdb's copy has only in-frame clones and lacks some. Of 80,000 to 100,000 clones in the sample, around 83% were seen once. The sequenced sample was PBMCs. The receptors come from a female donor in good health and CMV-seropositive.

The chain recombines TRBV30 with TRBJ2-7, with D tentatively TRBD2 (5 bases). Germline V gene data show CDR1 as GTSNPN and CDR2 as SVGIG (reference sequence). V lost 2 bases and J lost 0, with 14 bases in between. The CDR3 has 15 amino acids. In nucleotides, the CDR3 is TGTGCCTGGAGTAAGAGGAGGCGGAGCTCCTACGAGCAGTACTTC. As protein: CAWSKRRRSSYEQYF.

The gene calls are TRBV7-9 and TRBJ2-7; 12 nucleotides match TRBD2. Germline CDR1 is SEHNR and CDR2 is FQNEAQ (reference sequence). Unmatched junction bases numbered 10, after V lost 3 bases and J lost 1 base. This CDR3 contains 18 residues. The CDR3 DNA sequence: TGTGCCAGCAGCTTCGGGCCACTAGCGGGAGGAGTTTCCTACGAGCAGTACTTC. Protein sequence: CASSFGPLAGGVSYEQYF.

The count of this clone is one. One end of the junction is discordant with germline, which a read error may explain. This chain connects TRBV15 to TRBJ2-7, with 12 bases aligning to TRBD1. Germline assignment: CDR1 LNHNV and CDR2 YYDKDF (reference sequence). This CDR3 has 15 residues. The CDR3 here is CSTSSKGQGAYEQYF. The CDR3 nucleotides are TGTTCCACCAGCAGCAAGGGACAGGGGGCTTACGAGCAGTACTTC.